These T cell receptor beta chains were read from a single sample in a study of beta chain features in type 1 diabetes. Profiled with immunoSEQ multiplex PCR; TCRdb holds only in-frame clones, not every one. The table includes approximately 170,000 clones, 7% to 10% detected once. Sequencing was done on a sample of central memory CD4+ T cells from blood. The source is a woman under 30 in good health. Each CDR3 is given with its conserved first and last residue.

V	J	CDR3
TRBV4-1	TRBJ2-7	CASSQGPGGQYEQYF
TRBV5-6	TRBJ2-7	CASSLEAVGEQYF
TRBV7-2	TRBJ2-7	CASSFGGGGYEQYF
TRBV7-9	TRBJ2-5	CASLGGAETQYF
TRBV10-3	TRBJ1-1	CAISDPEAFF
TRBV4-3	TRBJ1-6	CASSQDASRSGDNNSPLHF
TRBV2	TRBJ1-2	CASSDERRGYTF
TRBV7-3	TRBJ1-2	CASRLKGKGGYTF
TRBV18	TRBJ1-2	CASSPLSGQNYGYTF
TRBV27	TRBJ2-7	CASSLSFQTYEQYF
TRBV19	TRBJ2-4	CASSMSGRGNIQYF
TRBV7-9	TRBJ2-1	CASSLGGSGYNEQFF
TRBV7-9	TRBJ1-5	CASSLTQGASGNQPQHF
TRBV27	TRBJ2-1	CASSLFGDIYNEQFF
TRBV2	TRBJ2-2	CASSQQGAAGELFF
TRBV5-6	TRBJ2-4	CASSLQGGHIQYF
TRBV7-2	TRBJ2-7	CASSPGLAGVAYEQYF
TRBV7-8	TRBJ2-1	CASSSGRDSYNEQFF
TRBV5-1	TRBJ2-1	CASSLNSGVYNEQFF
TRBV6-5	TRBJ2-1	CASRRTGYNEQFF
TRBV28	TRBJ1-2	CASATDRGFYGYTF
TRBV18	TRBJ2-1	CASSPSVRAGGGGGEQFF
TRBV2	TRBJ2-4	CASSEDEGTKNIQYF
TRBV6-6	TRBJ2-6	CASSPRESGANVLTF
TRBV18	TRBJ1-3	CASSPASRGNTIYF
TRBV30	TRBJ1-2	CAWAGTGDGGYTF
TRBV4-3	TRBJ1-2	CASSQDQGQDRYGYTF
TRBV19	TRBJ1-5	CASSMGQVQQPQHF
TRBV5-1	TRBJ1-2	CASSEFTGSGYGYTF
TRBV11-2	TRBJ2-3	CASSLTSEAAQYF
TRBV4-1	TRBJ1-5	CASSVPWRNQPQHF
TRBV18	TRBJ1-1	CASSDLAGGTEAFF
TRBV5-1	TRBJ1-4	CASSFSGDNEKLFF
TRBV30	TRBJ2-7	CAWSAGHTYEQYF
TRBV5-6	TRBJ2-1	CASTGTVYNEQFF
TRBV23-1	TRBJ1-5	CASSHPRTFNSNQPQHF
TRBV11-3	TRBJ2-2	CASSRQIAGGGTGELFF
TRBV5-1	TRBJ2-6	CASRGQTSGANVLTF
TRBV9	TRBJ2-3	CASSLGTSGKGGDTQYF
TRBV11-2	TRBJ2-1	CASSAGQGTMDNEQFF
TRBV7-8	TRBJ2-1	CASSTPGLATNNEQFF
TRBV5-1	TRBJ2-5	CASSYTGDREETQYF
TRBV29-1	TRBJ1-6	CSVQPTANSPLHF
TRBV29-1	TRBJ1-1	CSVFGLGGNTEAFF
TRBV2	TRBJ1-3	CASRKDSYGNTIYF
TRBV7-2	TRBJ2-3	CASSLGHADTQYF
TRBV27	TRBJ2-1	CASSLMPGRYEQFF
TRBV7-6	TRBJ2-1	CASSGTGLIGSGNEQFF
TRBV30	TRBJ1-5	CAWTKGVAQPQHF
TRBV4-3	TRBJ2-3	CASSPLISTESTDTQYF
TRBV29-1	TRBJ2-1	CSVEDTGLAGGNEQFF
TRBV2	TRBJ2-3	CASKRERDTDTQYF
TRBV30	TRBJ1-2	CAWSKQGWDGYTF